This TCR beta chain is drawn from a study of T cells expressing NK-cell markers. Study information: Cells sorted as CD3+CD56+NKG2C+, CD3+CD56+NKG2C- and CD3+CD56-NKG2C+ T cells supplied the TCR beta repertoires.

This CDR3 is built from 15 residues. From germline, CDR1 is MNHEY and CDR2 SVGAGI. As for this clonotype: Its antigen is still unknown.

One entry per CDR3 protein, without DNA, is what TCRdb gives after re-calling the 5' RACE reads. The sample table includes 350,000 to 450,000 distinct CDR3 sequences. General study points: The CD3+CD56-NKG2C+ fraction of a few donors was likewise dominated by these clonotypes.

Sequencing was carried out using blood T cells: a sorted CD56 or NKG2C T cell subset, CD4+ or CD8+ T cells, or bulk PBMC T cells (not recorded which). This TCR derives from a man between 18 and 69 years old in good health. V usage is TRBV6-5 and J usage is TRBJ2-2; TCRdb's assignment of TRBD1 cannot be checked, as there is no DNA. The CDR3 is CASSYRRGGSGELFF.